This is a list of T cell receptor beta chains from one sample in a study of cytotoxic CD8 clonotypes in ibrutinib-treated CLL. Profiling relied on immunoSEQ multiplex PCR, and the TCRdb table lists in-frame clones only, not all of them. The profile shows approximately 120,000 clones, around 84% of them singletons. The sample was PBMCs, taken after 24 months of ibrutinib treatment. Every receptor here comes from a human donor with chronic lymphocytic leukemia. Each CDR3 is given with its conserved first and last residue. The D gene is left open where the match is weak. Size tells how often a clone was seen (once, few, many) or the class of an expanded clone, and some rows leave it out.

V gene: TRBV2; D gene: TRBD1; J gene: TRBJ2-4; clone size: NA; CDR3 DNA: TGTGCCAGCAGAAACAGGGGGCCCAAAAACATTCAGTACTTC; CDR3 protein: CASRNRGPKNIQYF
V gene: TRBV7-3; D gene: NA; J gene: TRBJ2-1; clone size: NA; CDR3 DNA: TGTGCCAGCAGCCCCAAGACCGCGGTCTCCTACAATGAGCAGTTCTTC; CDR3 protein: CASSPKTAVSYNEQFF
V gene: TRBV5-6; D gene: TRBD1; J gene: TRBJ1-6; clone size: few; CDR3 DNA: TGTGCCAGCAGCCGGGACAGGGGGTATAATTCACCCCTCCACTTT; CDR3 protein: CASSRDRGYNSPLHF
V gene: TRBV7-2; D gene: TRBD1; J gene: TRBJ1-6; clone size: few; CDR3 DNA: TGTGCCAGCAGCGGGACAGGGTGGAATTCACCCCTCCACTTT; CDR3 protein: CASSGTGWNSPLHF
V gene: TRBV2; D gene: TRBD1; J gene: TRBJ1-5; clone size: NA; CDR3 DNA: TGTGCCAGCAGCGGGACAGACAATCAGCCCCAGCATTTT; CDR3 protein: CASSGTDNQPQHF
V gene: TRBV4-3; D gene: NA; J gene: TRBJ1-2; clone size: NA; CDR3 DNA: TGCGCCAGCAGCCAAGTGGGAGGGGGCTATGGCTACACCTTC; CDR3 protein: CASSQVGGGYGYTF
V gene: TRBV25-1; D gene: TRBD1; J gene: TRBJ1-1; clone size: NA; CDR3 DNA: TGTGCCAGCAGTGATTTCGACAGGGACACTGAAGCTTTCTTT; CDR3 protein: CASSDFDRDTEAFF
V gene: TRBV5-5; D gene: NA; J gene: TRBJ2-2; clone size: once; CDR3 DNA: TGTGCCAGCAGACAGGGTTCGGCTACCGGGGAGCTGTTTTTT; CDR3 protein: CASRQGSATGELFF
V gene: TRBV7-2; D gene: TRBD2; J gene: TRBJ2-2; clone size: NA; CDR3 DNA: TGTGCCAGCAGCCCGCGTCGCGGGGGGGCTAGAACCGGGGAGCTGTTTTTT; CDR3 protein: CASSPRRGGARTGELFF
V gene: TRBV2; D gene: NA; J gene: TRBJ2-3; clone size: NA; CDR3 DNA: TGTGCCAGCAGTGAAGCCGCCGGGACTCATACGCAGTATTTT; CDR3 protein: CASSEAAGTHTQYF
V gene: TRBV5-1; D gene: TRBD1; J gene: TRBJ2-7; clone size: NA; CDR3 DNA: TGCGCCAGCAGTCGGACAGGGGGCGACTACGAGCAGTACTTC; CDR3 protein: CASSRTGGDYEQYF
V gene: TRBV6-1; D gene: TRBD2; J gene: TRBJ2-3; clone size: NA; CDR3 DNA: TGTGCCAGCAGTGCGAGAACTAGCGGTCGGAGCACAGATACGCAGTATTTT; CDR3 protein: CASSARTSGRSTDTQYF
V gene: TRBV7-6; D gene: TRBD1; J gene: TRBJ2-2; clone size: NA; CDR3 DNA: TGTGCCAGCAGCTTCACACCCCGGGACAGGAGGAACACCGGGGAGCTGTTTTTT; CDR3 protein: CASSFTPRDRRNTGELFF
V gene: TRBV30; D gene: NA; J gene: TRBJ1-5; clone size: NA; CDR3 DNA: TGTGCCTGGAGTGTCGGAGCAGGGGATAGGCAGCCCCAGCATTTT; CDR3 protein: CAWSVGAGDRQPQHF
V gene: TRBV16; D gene: NA; J gene: TRBJ1-2; clone size: NA; CDR3 DNA: TGTGCCAGCAGCCAAAATACAGCCACTTATGGCTACACCTTC; CDR3 protein: CASSQNTATYGYTF
V gene: TRBV9; D gene: TRBD2; J gene: TRBJ2-2; clone size: NA; CDR3 DNA: TGTGCCAGCAGCGTTGGACTAGCGGGGGGAACGAACACCGGGGAGCTGTTTTTT; CDR3 protein: CASSVGLAGGTNTGELFF
V gene: TRBV5-1; D gene: NA; J gene: TRBJ1-4; clone size: NA; CDR3 DNA: TGCGCCAGCAATCGGGGGGCTAATGAAAAACTGTTTTTT; CDR3 protein: CASNRGANEKLFF
V gene: TRBV11-3; D gene: NA; J gene: TRBJ2-2; clone size: once; CDR3 DNA: TGTGCCAGCAGCTTAGAACCCAGCCAAGACACCGGGGAGCTGTTTTTT; CDR3 protein: CASSLEPSQDTGELFF
V gene: TRBV9; D gene: NA; J gene: TRBJ2-7; clone size: few; CDR3 DNA: TGTGCCAGCAGCGTAGGGGGCGGAGGGACAGTGAACTCCTACGAGCAGTACTTC; CDR3 protein: CASSVGGGGTVNSYEQYF
V gene: TRBV28; D gene: TRBD1; J gene: TRBJ1-5; clone size: NA; CDR3 DNA: TGTGCCAGCAGTCCTGTTGACAGGGGGAGTAGCAATCAGCCCCAGCATTTT; CDR3 protein: CASSPVDRGSSNQPQHF
V gene: TRBV6-4; D gene: TRBD2; J gene: TRBJ2-3; clone size: NA; CDR3 DNA: TGTGCCAGCAGTCCGACTAGCGGGACAGATACGCAGTATTTT; CDR3 protein: CASSPTSGTDTQYF
V gene: TRBV4-3; D gene: NA; J gene: TRBJ1-6; clone size: NA; CDR3 DNA: TGCGCCAGCAGCCAACACGCGGGAGGGGGGCCTAATTCACCCCTCCACTTT; CDR3 protein: CASSQHAGGGPNSPLHF
V gene: TRBV30; D gene: NA; J gene: TRBJ1-6; clone size: few; CDR3 DNA: TGTGCCTGGAGTGTAAACAGGGTGAAGAATTCACCCCTCCACTTT; CDR3 protein: CAWSVNRVKNSPLHF
V gene: TRBV6-5; D gene: TRBD1; J gene: TRBJ1-2; clone size: NA; CDR3 DNA: TGTGCCAGCAGACACGGGACAGGGGCTTTCTATGGCTACACCTTC; CDR3 protein: CASRHGTGAFYGYTF
V gene: TRBV11-2; D gene: NA; J gene: TRBJ1-1; clone size: NA; CDR3 DNA: TGTGCCAGCAGCTTAGACCTTGGGGGACTCACTGAAGCTTTCTTT; CDR3 protein: CASSLDLGGLTEAFF
V gene: TRBV7-8; D gene: TRBD1; J gene: TRBJ1-1; clone size: NA; CDR3 DNA: TGTGCCAGCACCGCTCCGGGGACAGGGGCGAACACTGAAGCTTTCTTT; CDR3 protein: CASTAPGTGANTEAFF
V gene: TRBV7-6; D gene: TRBD1; J gene: TRBJ2-5; clone size: NA; CDR3 DNA: TGTGCCAGCAGCTTAGGAATCGACAGGGTGGAGACCCAGTACTTC; CDR3 protein: CASSLGIDRVETQYF
V gene: TRBV27; D gene: NA; J gene: TRBJ2-5; clone size: NA; CDR3 DNA: TGTGCCAGCAGTCAAAGGGGCCTTGGAGTGACCCAGTACTTC; CDR3 protein: CASSQRGLGVTQYF
V gene: TRBV30; D gene: NA; J gene: TRBJ2-6; clone size: NA; CDR3 DNA: TGTGCCTGGAGGGCAACCGGGGCCGGGGCCAACGTCCTGACTTTC; CDR3 protein: CAWRATGAGANVLTF
V gene: TRBV27; D gene: TRBD2; J gene: TRBJ2-3; clone size: NA; CDR3 DNA: TGTGCCAGCAACGGGGGGGCGAACCCAGATACGCAGTATTTT; CDR3 protein: CASNGGANPDTQYF
V gene: TRBV1; D gene: NA; J gene: TRBJ2-1; clone size: few; CDR3 DNA: TGCACCAGCAGCCAAGCCCACACTAGTTCGGGGCACAATGAGCAGTTCTTC; CDR3 protein: CTSSQAHTSSGHNEQFF
V gene: TRBV7-9; D gene: TRBD1; J gene: TRBJ1-1; clone size: NA; CDR3 DNA: TGTGCCAGCAGCCCCCTTCCGGGACAGGGGAACACTGAAGCTTTCTTT; CDR3 protein: CASSPLPGQGNTEAFF
V gene: TRBV11-3; D gene: TRBD2; J gene: TRBJ2-3; clone size: NA; CDR3 DNA: TGTGCCAGCAGCACCAGGACTAGCGGGAGATACACAGATACGCAGTATTTT; CDR3 protein: CASSTRTSGRYTDTQYF
V gene: TRBV19; D gene: TRBD1; J gene: TRBJ1-3; clone size: NA; CDR3 DNA: TGTGCCAGTAGTATTTTGACAGGGGCCATCTCTGGAAACACCATATATTTT; CDR3 protein: CASSILTGAISGNTIYF
V gene: TRBV30; D gene: NA; J gene: TRBJ2-3; clone size: NA; CDR3 DNA: TGTGCCGGGAACGACGTCGCCGGCACAGATACGCAGTATTTT; CDR3 protein: CAGNDVAGTDTQYF
V gene: TRBV6-5; D gene: TRBD1; J gene: TRBJ2-7; clone size: NA; CDR3 DNA: TGTGCCAGCAGTTACTCGGAGGGACAGGTTAAGCAGTACTTC; CDR3 protein: CASSYSEGQVKQYF
V gene: TRBV4-2; D gene: NA; J gene: TRBJ2-5; clone size: NA; CDR3 DNA: TGTGCCAGCAGCCGTACAAGGGACTGGCGAGAGACCCAGTACTTC; CDR3 protein: CASSRTRDWRETQYF
V gene: TRBV30; D gene: TRBD1; J gene: TRBJ1-3; clone size: NA; CDR3 DNA: TGTGCCTGGAGCCTACAGGGGGCGTATGGAAACACCATATATTTT; CDR3 protein: CAWSLQGAYGNTIYF
V gene: TRBV7-2; D gene: NA; J gene: TRBJ2-3; clone size: NA; CDR3 DNA: TGTGCCAGCAGCCATTCCCCCGGACGCCGAGGAGGGGATACGCAGTATTTT; CDR3 protein: CASSHSPGRRGGDTQYF
V gene: TRBV2; D gene: NA; J gene: TRBJ1-3; clone size: NA; CDR3 DNA: TGTGCCAGCAGTGAAGGGGCAGGGGGAAACACCATATATTTT; CDR3 protein: CASSEGAGGNTIYF
V gene: TRBV6-6; D gene: NA; J gene: TRBJ1-6; clone size: NA; CDR3 DNA: TGTGCCAGCACCGAGGGGAGTTCACCCCTCCACTTT; CDR3 protein: CASTEGSSPLHF